This T cell receptor (beta chain) came from a study of CD8 T cells in Susac syndrome. cDNA came from roughly 0.47 to 1 ug RNA primed by random hexamers. TCRdb ran MiXCR on the immunoSEQ multiplex PCR reads and lists one entry per CDR3 protein. The profile shows fewer than 200,000 distinct CDR3 sequences, roughly 92% of them singletons. Healthy donors, matched for age and sex, constituted the control group. The CDR3 extends over 15 amino acids. From germline, CDR1 is MNHEY and CDR2 SVGAGI. V was clipped by 7 bases and J by 8 bases, with 20 bases between them. Specimen: CD4+ T cells from PBMCs. The clonotype originates from a human donor in good health. V usage is TRBV6-5 and J usage is TRBJ1-4; no clear D. The CDR3 nucleotides are TGTGCCAGCACCACCCTTAAACACCGCGGGGAAAAACTGTTTTTT. This translates into CASTTLKHRGEKLFF.